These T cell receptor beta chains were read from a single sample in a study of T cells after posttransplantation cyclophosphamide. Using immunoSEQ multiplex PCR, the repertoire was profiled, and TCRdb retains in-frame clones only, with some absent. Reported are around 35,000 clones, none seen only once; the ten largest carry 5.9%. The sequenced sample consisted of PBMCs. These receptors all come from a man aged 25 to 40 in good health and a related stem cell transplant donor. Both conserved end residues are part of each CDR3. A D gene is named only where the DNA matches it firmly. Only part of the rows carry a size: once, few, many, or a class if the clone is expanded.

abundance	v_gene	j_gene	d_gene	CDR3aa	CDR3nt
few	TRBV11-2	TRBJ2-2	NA	CASSLSRVPGELFF	TGTGCCAGCAGCTTAAGCCGGGTCCCCGGGGAGCTGTTTTTT
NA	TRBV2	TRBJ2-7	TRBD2	CASTRGLAGAGEQYF	TGTGCCAGCACCAGAGGACTAGCGGGGGCCGGGGAGCAGTACTTC
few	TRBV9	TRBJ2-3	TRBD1	CASSAHPGGQTDTQYF	TGTGCCAGCAGCGCGCATCCAGGGGGTCAAACAGATACGCAGTATTTT
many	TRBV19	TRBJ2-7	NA	CASSIGGGYYEQYF	TGTGCCAGTAGTATAGGCGGCGGATACTACGAGCAGTACTTC
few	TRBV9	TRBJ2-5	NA	CASSVEYSPETQYF	TGTGCCAGCAGCGTAGAATATAGCCCAGAGACCCAGTACTTC
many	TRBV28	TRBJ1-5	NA	CASRGGLQPQHF	TGTGCCAGTCGGGGGGGTCTTCAGCCCCAGCATTTT
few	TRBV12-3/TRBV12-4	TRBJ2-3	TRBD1	CASSAGTGSLTDTQYF	TGTGCCAGCAGTGCCGGGACAGGTAGTCTAACAGATACGCAGTATTTT
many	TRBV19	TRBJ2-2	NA	CASRLLNTGELFF	TGTGCCAGTAGACTACTAAACACCGGGGAGCTGTTTTTT
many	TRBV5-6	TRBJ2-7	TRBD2	CASSLGRGAGSHEQYF	TGTGCCAGCAGCTTAGGAAGGGGAGCGGGGTCTCACGAGCAGTACTTC
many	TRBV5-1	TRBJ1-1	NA	CASSLVGTPEAFF	TGCGCCAGCAGCTTGGTGGGGACACCTGAAGCTTTCTTT
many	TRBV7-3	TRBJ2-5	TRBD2	CASSPGRLAGGGQETQYF	TGTGCCAGCAGCCCCGGGCGGCTAGCGGGGGGGGGCCAAGAGACCCAGTACTTC
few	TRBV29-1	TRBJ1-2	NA	CSVELPGANYGYTF	TGCAGCGTTGAACTGCCAGGAGCTAACTATGGCTACACCTTC
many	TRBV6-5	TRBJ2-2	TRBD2	CASKRGRDGELFF	TGTGCCAGCAAGCGGGGGAGGGACGGGGAGCTGTTTTTT
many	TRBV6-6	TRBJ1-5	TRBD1	CASSSVDRGLGQPQHF	TGTGCCAGCAGTTCCGTAGACAGGGGGCTAGGTCAGCCCCAGCATTTT
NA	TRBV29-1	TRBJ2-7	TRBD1	CSVEATGGAYEQYF	TGCAGCGTTGAAGCGACAGGGGGGGCCTACGAGCAGTACTTC
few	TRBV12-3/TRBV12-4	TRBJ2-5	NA	CASSLIKETQYF	TGTGCCAGCAGTTTAATAAAAGAGACCCAGTACTTC
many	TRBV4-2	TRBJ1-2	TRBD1	CASRQGPYGYTF	TGTGCCAGTAGACAGGGGCCGTATGGCTACACCTTC
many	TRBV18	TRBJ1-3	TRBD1	CASSQGAGNTIYF	TGTGCCAGCTCGCAGGGGGCCGGAAACACCATATATTTT
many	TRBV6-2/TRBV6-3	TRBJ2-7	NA	CASRSSRRGKVYEQYF	TGTGCCAGCCGTTCTTCTAGGAGGGGAAAGGTCTACGAGCAGTACTTC
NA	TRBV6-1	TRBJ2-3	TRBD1	CASSLGTGGTDTQYF	TGTGCCAGCAGCCTCGGGACAGGGGGCACAGATACGCAGTATTTT
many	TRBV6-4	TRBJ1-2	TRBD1	CASSGTGQDGYTF	TGTGCCAGCAGTGGGACAGGGCAGGACGGCTACACCTTC
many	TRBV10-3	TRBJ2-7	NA	CAIRSTEDREQYF	TGTGCCATCAGGTCGACAGAGGATAGGGAGCAGTACTTC
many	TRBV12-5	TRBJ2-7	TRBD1	CASGFRGQPYEQYF	TGTGCTAGTGGTTTTAGGGGACAGCCCTACGAGCAGTACTTC